This T cell receptor beta chain was retrieved from a study of T-cell reconstitution after alpha-beta-depleted transplantation in children. Points from the study as a whole: Elevated TCRbeta diversity at day 60 was traced, in some patients, to surviving recipient T cells and thymic progenitors. T-cell numbers and diversity one year post-transplant derived largely from freshly generated T cells. It was reported that alpha-beta T cells came from several hundred expanded graft clones (about two months after transplant).

Worth noting for this clonotype: The antigen is unknown.

This CDR3 spans 17 amino acids. V was pared by 0 bases and J by 0 bases, with 5 bases of the junction left unmatched. TCRbeta library construction was performed incorporating unique molecular identifiers. Via MiXCR, TCRdb re-called the PCR reads, giving one row per CDR3 protein. Among 440,000 or so distinct CDR3 sequences listed, 43% were seen once. The sequencing used PBMCs, collected before TCRalphabeta/CD19-depleted stem cell transplant. The clonotype was recovered from a girl aged 2 to 10 with aplastic anemia, due to receive a stem cell transplant. This chain connects TRBV12-3 or TRBV12-4 to TRBJ1-3; 7 bases are shared with TRBD1. CDR3 bases: TGTGCCAGCAGTTTAGCGGGGACAGTCCTCTCTGGAAACACCATATATTTT. This translates into CASSLAGTVLSGNTIYF.